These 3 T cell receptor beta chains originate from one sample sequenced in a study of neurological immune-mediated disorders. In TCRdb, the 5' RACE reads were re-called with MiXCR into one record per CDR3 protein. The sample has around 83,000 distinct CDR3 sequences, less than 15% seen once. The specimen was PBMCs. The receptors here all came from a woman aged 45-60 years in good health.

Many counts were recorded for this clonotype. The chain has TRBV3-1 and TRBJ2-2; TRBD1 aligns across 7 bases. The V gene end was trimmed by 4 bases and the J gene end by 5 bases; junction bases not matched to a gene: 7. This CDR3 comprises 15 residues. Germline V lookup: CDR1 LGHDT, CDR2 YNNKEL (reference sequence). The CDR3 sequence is CASSPPGQRTGELFF. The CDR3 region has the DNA TGTGCCAGCAGCCCTCCGGGACAGAGGACCGGGGAGCTGTTTTTT.

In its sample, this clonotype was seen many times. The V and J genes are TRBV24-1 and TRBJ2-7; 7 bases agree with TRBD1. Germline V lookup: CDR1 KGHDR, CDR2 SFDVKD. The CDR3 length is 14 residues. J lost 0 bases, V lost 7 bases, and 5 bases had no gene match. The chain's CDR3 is CATSRTGASYEQYF. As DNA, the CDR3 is TGTGCCACCAGCCGGACAGGAGCCTCCTACGAGCAGTACTTC.

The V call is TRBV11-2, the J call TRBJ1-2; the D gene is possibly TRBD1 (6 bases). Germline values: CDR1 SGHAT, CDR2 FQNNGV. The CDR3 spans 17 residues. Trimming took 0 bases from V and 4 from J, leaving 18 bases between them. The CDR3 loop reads CASSLDWQNGGGYGYTF. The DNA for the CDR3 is TGTGCCAGCAGCTTAGATTGGCAAAACGGGGGCGGCTATGGCTACACCTTC.